This T cell receptor beta chain was found in a study of radiotherapy plus CTLA-4 blockade in lung cancer. About the research overall: Patients showed objective responses in 15% to 20% of cases, and disease control was achieved by 31%. Overall study results and limits: With interferon-beta, early dynamics of blood T cell clones were reported to best predict response.

CTLA-4 blockade with ipilimumab, together with focal radiation, was given to patients with chemo-refractory metastatic non-small-cell lung cancer. The assay was immunoSEQ multiplex PCR, and TCRdb's table has in-frame clones only and misses some. The sample contains 90,000 to 100,000 clones, roughly 80% of which appear only once. This clone was detected a few times. Its specificity is unknown. The sample here was peripheral blood, taken from a patient treated with radiotherapy plus ipilimumab. The TCR was taken from a human donor with non-small cell lung cancer that progressed on radiotherapy plus ipilimumab.

CDR3 sequence: CASSERGQSYGYTF. CDR3 nucleotides: TGTGCCAGCAGTGAAAGGGGGCAGAGCTATGGCTACACCTTC. The J gene is TRBJ1-2, the V gene TRBV6-1; 7 bases align to TRBD1. From germline, CDR1 is MNHNS and CDR2 SASEGT. Trimming removed 2 bases from V and 4 bases from J; junction bases left unmatched: 4. The CDR3 sequence is 14 residues long.